The 25 T cell receptor beta chains listed next were all sequenced from one sample in a study of OX40 agonist ivuxolimab in advanced cancers. Assay: immunoSEQ multiplex PCR; the TCRdb copy retains only in-frame clones and omits some. Of about 10,000 clones in the sample, about 80% were seen once. Sequenced here: CD4+ or CD8+ T cells sorted from blood, sampled in a trial of the OX40 agonist ivuxolimab. The receptors derive from an adult with an advanced solid tumor such as melanoma, head and neck, liver or kidney cancer.

The V and J genes are TRBV19 and TRBJ1-4; D possibly corresponds to TRBD1 (6 bases). V lost 3 bases to trimming and J lost 7 bases, with 15 bases between them. Germline V gene data show CDR1 as LNHDA and CDR2 as SQIVND (reference sequence). The CDR3 length is 15 residues. The CDR3 DNA reads as TGTGCCAGTAGTATCATGGGGGGCCAAGGTGAAAAACTGTTTTTT. Its protein is CASSIMGGQGEKLFF.

As to this clone: This may be a read error, as it is one base from a much larger clone. This chain links TRBV7-9 with TRBJ2-7, with 9 bases matching TRBD2. CDR1 SEHNR and CDR2 FQNEAQ come from the germline V gene (reference sequence). The trim removed 4 bases at V and 3 bases at J, leaving 16 bases unmatched. This CDR3 has 18 residues. CDR3 loop: CASSSTGGWISGSYEQYF. The CDR3 bases are TGTGCCAGCAGCTCCACTGGGGGGTGGATTAGCGGGAGCTACGAGCAGTACTTC.

The chain employs TRBV7-8 and TRBJ2-5, with D unresolved. V was shortened by 1 base and J by 0 bases, with 9 bases between the two germline ends. This CDR3 has 15 residues. CDR1 is SGHVS, CDR2 FQNEAQ, per germline. The CDR3 sequence is CASSLGGRYQETQYF. In DNA, the CDR3 is TGTGCCAGCAGCTTAGGCGGCCGCTACCAAGAGACCCAGTACTTC.

The chain carries TRBV11-2 and TRBJ2-7, with a weak D call TRBD1 (5 bases). The CDR3 contains 15 residues. Trimming cost V 6 bases and J 0 bases, with 15 bases left between them. Germline CDR1 and CDR2: SGHAT and FQNNGV. The CDR3 nucleotides are TGTGCCAGCAGTACAGGTTTCGCCGACTCCTACGAGCAGTACTTC. Translating gives CASSTGFADSYEQYF.

The V gene is TRBV7-8, the J gene TRBJ2-7; D might be TRBD1 or TRBD2, each matching 5 bases. Germline V gene sequence: CDR1 SGHVS, CDR2 FQNEAQ. This CDR3 has 15 residues. Between the trimmed V and J ends, which lost 5 bases and 3 bases, there was a span of 17 bases. This CDR3 is CASSLQGTEVYEQYF. In DNA form, the CDR3 reads TGTGCCAGCAGCCTCCAAGGGACCGAAGTCTACGAGCAGTACTTC.

The V call is TRBV7-9, the J call TRBJ2-2, with 12 bases identical to TRBD2. This CDR3 is 16 amino acids long. The germline CDR1 and CDR2 sequences are SEHNR and FQNEAQ (reference sequence). The V gene end was trimmed by 8 bases and the J gene end by 5 bases; junction bases not matched to a gene: 9. The CDR3 DNA reads TGTGCCAGCGGTACCCCCGGACTAGCGGGGACCGGGGAGCTGTTTTTT. This encodes CASGTPGLAGTGELFF.

This chain uses TRBV6-5 with TRBJ2-7; 11 bases align to TRBD2. The CDR3 length is 15 residues. Germline values: CDR1 MNHEY, CDR2 SVGAGI. The ends lost 6 bases at V and 0 bases at J; junction bases unmatched: 4. The CDR3 DNA sequence: TGTGCCAGCAGGGGGACTAGCGGAAACTCCTACGAGCAGTACTTC. Its translation is CASRGTSGNSYEQYF.

This sequence joins TRBV6-1 and TRBJ2-5; 12 bases agree with TRBD2. V shed 1 base and J 7 bases; nucleotides not matched to a gene: 13. Germline V gene lookup returns CDR1 MNHNS and CDR2 SASEGT. CDR3 size: 18 residues. CDR3 DNA: TGTGCCAGCAGTGAAGATCCGACTAGCGGGGGCACTGAATGGACCCAGTACTTC. Protein: CASSEDPTSGGTEWTQYF.

This clone was recorded once. The V call is TRBV5-5, the J call TRBJ2-2; D not certain. V lost 9 bases, J lost 1 base, and 4 bases lay in between. In germline, CDR1 is SGHKS, CDR2 YYEKEE (reference sequence). This CDR3 spans 11 amino acids. CDR3 nucleotide sequence: TGTGCCACCCAGAACACCGGGGAGCTGTTTTTT. It encodes CATQNTGELFF.

This clone is a singleton in its sample. The rearrangement uses TRBV28 and TRBJ1-5; D not resolved. V shed 8 bases and J shed 1 base, with 21 bases lying between them. Per the germline V gene, CDR1 is MDHEN and CDR2 is SYDVKM. CDR3 size: 17 residues. The CDR3 DNA reads TGTGCCAGCCAATGGTCGGAAACAGTCCCAAGCAATCAGCCCCAGCATTTT. It translates to CASQWSETVPSNQPQHF.

This clone was seen just once. J is TRBJ2-3 and V is TRBV6-5; 8 bases are a match to TRBD2. The ends lost 2 bases at V and 3 bases at J; junction bases unmatched: 4. Germline CDR1 MNHEY, CDR2 SVGAGI. CDR3 length: 15 amino acids. The CDR3 DNA follows: TGTGCCAGCAGTTACAGGGCGGGAGGTACAGATACGCAGTATTTT. Translating it yields CASSYRAGGTDTQYF.

This clone has just one count. V and J are TRBV9 and TRBJ2-5, with D perhaps matching TRBD2 (6 bases). Looked up from germline, CDR1 is SGDLS and CDR2 is YYNGEE. The V end was cut by 1 base, the J end by 4 bases, with 20 bases between. The CDR3 contains 17 residues. The CDR3 region is CASSVSFGGRVGETQYF. Written as DNA, the CDR3 is TGTGCCAGCAGCGTATCTTTTGGGGGGAGAGTGGGAGAGACCCAGTACTTC.

The chain joins TRBV13 to TRBJ1-4; D is unresolved. V gave up 1 base and J gave up 5 bases, with 2 bases separating them. The CDR3 covers 12 residues. Germline V gene lookup returns CDR1 PRHDT and CDR2 FYEKMQ (reference sequence). CDR3: CASSLENEKLFF. For the CDR3, the DNA is TGTGCCAGCAGCTTAGAAAATGAAAAACTGTTTTTT.

The chain employs TRBV7-3 and TRBJ2-1; D possibly corresponds to TRBD2 (6 bases). V lost 3 bases and J lost 3, with 12 bases in between. Looked up from germline, CDR1 is SGHTA and CDR2 is FQGTGA. This CDR3 is 15 amino acids long. In nucleotides, the CDR3 is TGTGCCAGCAGCTTTTCTAGCGAGATCTACAATGAGCAGTTCTTC. Its protein is CASSFSSEIYNEQFF.

This chain links TRBV6-1 with TRBJ1-2, with TRBD1 identical over 8 bases. This CDR3 spans 15 amino acids. Germline CDR1 and CDR2: MNHNS and SASEGT. Trimming at V came to 0 bases and at J to 6 bases, leaving 6 bases not matched to a gene. The CDR3 loop is CASSEAEDRVDGYTF. Here the CDR3 DNA reads TGTGCCAGCAGTGAAGCGGAGGACAGGGTGGATGGCTACACCTTC.

The rearrangement joins TRBV29-1 to TRBJ2-5, with D possibly matching TRBD2 (5 bases). Germline CDR1 SQVTM, CDR2 ANQGSEA. This CDR3 has 12 residues. Trimming removed 5 bases at V and 5 bases at J, with 12 bases between. The CDR3 is CSVYWRSETQYF. In DNA form, the CDR3 reads TGCAGCGTTTACTGGAGGTCGGAGACCCAGTACTTC.

The V gene is TRBV19, the J gene TRBJ1-1; D not certain. In germline, CDR1 is LNHDA, CDR2 SQIVND (reference sequence). The CDR3 spans 12 residues. V lost 3 bases and J lost 1, with 3 bases in between. CDR3 DNA sequence: TGTGCCAGTAGTATGGGGAACACTGAAGCTTTCTTT. Its translation: CASSMGNTEAFF. Full variable domain (missing parts from reference TRBV19 and TRBJ1-1): DGGITQSPKYLFRKEGQNVTLSCEQNLNHDAMYWYRQDPGQGLRLIYYSQIVNDFQKGDIAEGYSVSREKKESFPLTVTSAQKNPTAFYLCASSMGNTEAFFGQGTRLTVV.

The genes are TRBV10-3 and TRBJ2-2; D gene uncertain. The CDR3 totals 13 residues. CDR1 and CDR2 from the germline V gene are ENHRY and SYGVKD. Trimming stripped 0 bases from V and 1 base from J, with 0 bases between. The CDR3 here is CAISESNTGELFF. The DNA of the CDR3 is TGTGCCATCAGTGAGTCGAACACCGGGGAGCTGTTTTTT.

The sample holds one count of this clone. The chain recombines TRBV4-1 with TRBJ1-1, with D unclear. Trimming took 1 base from V and 0 from J, leaving 12 bases between them. Germline loops: CDR1 MGHRA, CDR2 YSYEKL. The CDR3 has 16 amino acids. The CDR3 bases are TGCGCCAGCAGCCAAGCCGTGCGGACGGTGAACACTGAAGCTTTCTTT. Amino acid sequence: CASSQAVRTVNTEAFF.

V and J are TRBV4-1 and TRBJ2-5; D may match TRBD1 or TRBD2 (5 bases each). Germline lookup yields CDR1 MGHRA and CDR2 YSYEKL. Trimming took off 5 bases at V and 3 bases at J, with 16 bases between the two ends. CDR3 length equals 15 residues. CDR3 in DNA: TGCGCCAGCAGCACTGAGGGACGTCTTGAAGAGACCCAGTACTTC. This gives the protein CASSTEGRLEETQYF.

The genes are TRBV5-1 and TRBJ2-7; no reliable D call. The V end was cut by 0 bases, the J end by 6 bases, with 10 bases between. The CDR3 sequence is 13 residues long. Germline CDR1 and CDR2: SGHRS and YFSETQ. CDR3 sequence reads: CASSLVQAAEQYF. The CDR3 nucleotides are TGCGCCAGCAGCTTGGTTCAGGCGGCCGAGCAGTACTTC.

The chain carries TRBV2 and TRBJ2-1; D may be TRBD1 (6 bases). The CDR3 consists of 15 residues. The germline CDR1 and CDR2 sequences are SNHLY and FYNNEI. Trimming pared 5 bases from V and 2 bases from J, leaving 13 bases between. The CDR3: CASSPPKGAYNEQFF. The CDR3 region has the DNA TGTGCCAGCAGTCCCCCGAAGGGGGCCTACAATGAGCAGTTCTTC.

This chain links TRBV19 with TRBJ1-1; 7 bases line up with TRBD1. In germline, CDR1 is LNHDA, CDR2 SQIVND (reference sequence). Trimming removed 6 bases from V and 1 base from J; junction bases left unmatched: 11. The CDR3 covers 16 residues. CDR3: CASRLDRDRGNTEAFF. DNA for the CDR3: TGTGCCAGTAGACTTGACCGGGACAGAGGGAACACTGAAGCTTTCTTT. Drawing the rest from reference TRBV19 and TRBJ1-1, the complete variable domain is DGGITQSPKYLFRKEGQNVTLSCEQNLNHDAMYWYRQDPGQGLRLIYYSQIVNDFQKGDIAEGYSVSREKKESFPLTVTSAQKNPTAFYLCASRLDRDRGNTEAFFGQGTRLTVV.

The V gene is TRBV27, the J gene TRBJ2-1; possible D gene TRBD1, 5 bases. The CDR3 loop spans 13 amino acids. V lost 5 bases and J lost 7, with 12 bases in between. Germline V lookup: CDR1 MNHEY, CDR2 SMNVEV (reference sequence). In nucleotides, the CDR3 is TGTGCCAGCAGTCCCGTGGGGCCTAATGAGCAGTTCTTC. Protein: CASSPVGPNEQFF.

V and J are TRBV13 and TRBJ2-6, with D possibly TRBD2 on 6 matching bases. The CDR3 is made up of 17 amino acids. In germline, CDR1 is PRHDT, CDR2 FYEKMQ (reference sequence). Trimming left V 4 bases short and J 4 bases short, with 17 bases between. The CDR3 spells CASSWAEGPEGANVLTF. CDR3 DNA: TGTGCCAGCAGCTGGGCGGAGGGCCCCGAAGGGGCCAACGTCCTGACTTTC. The whole variable domain, filled in from reference TRBV13 and TRBJ2-6, reads AAGVIQSPRHLIKEKRETATLKCYPIPRHDTVYWYQQGPGQDPQFLISFYEKMQSDKGSIPDRFSAQQFSDYHSELNMSSLELGDSALYFCASSWAEGPEGANVLTFGAGSRLTVL.